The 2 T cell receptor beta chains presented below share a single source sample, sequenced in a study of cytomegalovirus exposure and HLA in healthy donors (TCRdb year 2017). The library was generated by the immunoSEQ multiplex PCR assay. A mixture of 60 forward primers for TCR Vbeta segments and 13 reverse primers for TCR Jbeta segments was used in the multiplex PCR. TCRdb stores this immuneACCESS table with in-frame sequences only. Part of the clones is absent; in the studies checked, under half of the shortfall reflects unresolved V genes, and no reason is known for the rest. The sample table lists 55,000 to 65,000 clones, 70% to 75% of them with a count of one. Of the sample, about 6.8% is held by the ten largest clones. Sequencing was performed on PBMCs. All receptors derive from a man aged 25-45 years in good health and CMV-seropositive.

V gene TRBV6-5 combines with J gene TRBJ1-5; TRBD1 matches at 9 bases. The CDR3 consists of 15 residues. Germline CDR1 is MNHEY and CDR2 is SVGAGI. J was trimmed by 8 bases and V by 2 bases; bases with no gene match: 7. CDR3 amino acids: CASSYRPGQGEPQHF. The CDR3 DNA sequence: TGTGCCAGCAGTTACCGGCCGGGACAGGGAGAGCCCCAGCATTTT.

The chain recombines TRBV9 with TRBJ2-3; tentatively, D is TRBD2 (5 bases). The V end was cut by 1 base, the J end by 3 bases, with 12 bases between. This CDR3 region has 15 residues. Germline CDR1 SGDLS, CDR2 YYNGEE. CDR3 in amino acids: CASSVKGSRTDTQYF. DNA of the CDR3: TGTGCCAGCAGCGTAAAAGGGAGCCGGACAGATACGCAGTATTTT.